This TCR beta chain was identified in a study of T cells in Graves' hyperthyroidism and ophthalmopathy. About the study: The authors collected peripheral blood at initial diagnosis, before any treatment. General study points: Before onset, by a median of about seven months, the model predicted ophthalmopathy.

Newly diagnosed hyperthyroidism patients aged 18 to 65 years had disease lasting under 2 months. The study excluded patients with uncontrolled infection, other autoimmune disease, pregnancy or lactation. Amplification of TCR beta CDR3 regions was performed using RNA transcripts as template. The TCR CDR3 first-round RT-PCR relied on the HTBI primer set. TCRdb re-derived calls from the multiplex PCR reads in MiXCR, one entry per CDR3 protein. Altogether around 350,000 distinct CDR3 sequences are present, about 18% being singletons, with the ten largest covering 3.5% to 4%. Trimming stripped 3 bases from V and 6 bases from J, with 15 bases between. CDR3 length: 14 residues. Germline V lookup: CDR1 LGHDT, CDR2 YNNKEL (reference sequence). This clonotype was detected ten times or more. Antigen unknown.

Source material: blood. This sequence was found in a woman under 30 with Graves' hyperthyroidism. The V call is TRBV3-1, the J call TRBJ2-7; weak D call: TRBD2 (6 bases). CDR3 sequence: CASSQRGEEGEQYF. In DNA form, the CDR3 reads TGTGCCAGCAGCCAGCGGGGCGAAGAAGGCGAGCAGTACTTC.